The text below deals with one T cell receptor beta chain. This specimen belongs to a study of blood T cell repertoires in COVID-19. The repertoire was sequenced with immunoSEQ multiplex PCR; TCRdb's copy has only in-frame clones and lacks some. The sample lists 140,000 to 150,000 clones, nearly 90% occurring once. CDR3 length: 14 amino acids. Germline CDR1 is WNHNN and CDR2 is SYGVQD (reference sequence). Trimming stripped 2 bases from V and 3 bases from J, with 8 bases between. J is TRBJ2-4 and V is TRBV10-1, with no clear D. The sequenced sample consisted of peripheral blood. The origin of this receptor is a man between 65 and 80 years old with acute or convalescent COVID-19. CDR3 DNA sequence: TGCGCCAGCAGTGAGACTACCTTCAAAAACATTCAGTACTTC. It encodes CASSETTFKNIQYF.